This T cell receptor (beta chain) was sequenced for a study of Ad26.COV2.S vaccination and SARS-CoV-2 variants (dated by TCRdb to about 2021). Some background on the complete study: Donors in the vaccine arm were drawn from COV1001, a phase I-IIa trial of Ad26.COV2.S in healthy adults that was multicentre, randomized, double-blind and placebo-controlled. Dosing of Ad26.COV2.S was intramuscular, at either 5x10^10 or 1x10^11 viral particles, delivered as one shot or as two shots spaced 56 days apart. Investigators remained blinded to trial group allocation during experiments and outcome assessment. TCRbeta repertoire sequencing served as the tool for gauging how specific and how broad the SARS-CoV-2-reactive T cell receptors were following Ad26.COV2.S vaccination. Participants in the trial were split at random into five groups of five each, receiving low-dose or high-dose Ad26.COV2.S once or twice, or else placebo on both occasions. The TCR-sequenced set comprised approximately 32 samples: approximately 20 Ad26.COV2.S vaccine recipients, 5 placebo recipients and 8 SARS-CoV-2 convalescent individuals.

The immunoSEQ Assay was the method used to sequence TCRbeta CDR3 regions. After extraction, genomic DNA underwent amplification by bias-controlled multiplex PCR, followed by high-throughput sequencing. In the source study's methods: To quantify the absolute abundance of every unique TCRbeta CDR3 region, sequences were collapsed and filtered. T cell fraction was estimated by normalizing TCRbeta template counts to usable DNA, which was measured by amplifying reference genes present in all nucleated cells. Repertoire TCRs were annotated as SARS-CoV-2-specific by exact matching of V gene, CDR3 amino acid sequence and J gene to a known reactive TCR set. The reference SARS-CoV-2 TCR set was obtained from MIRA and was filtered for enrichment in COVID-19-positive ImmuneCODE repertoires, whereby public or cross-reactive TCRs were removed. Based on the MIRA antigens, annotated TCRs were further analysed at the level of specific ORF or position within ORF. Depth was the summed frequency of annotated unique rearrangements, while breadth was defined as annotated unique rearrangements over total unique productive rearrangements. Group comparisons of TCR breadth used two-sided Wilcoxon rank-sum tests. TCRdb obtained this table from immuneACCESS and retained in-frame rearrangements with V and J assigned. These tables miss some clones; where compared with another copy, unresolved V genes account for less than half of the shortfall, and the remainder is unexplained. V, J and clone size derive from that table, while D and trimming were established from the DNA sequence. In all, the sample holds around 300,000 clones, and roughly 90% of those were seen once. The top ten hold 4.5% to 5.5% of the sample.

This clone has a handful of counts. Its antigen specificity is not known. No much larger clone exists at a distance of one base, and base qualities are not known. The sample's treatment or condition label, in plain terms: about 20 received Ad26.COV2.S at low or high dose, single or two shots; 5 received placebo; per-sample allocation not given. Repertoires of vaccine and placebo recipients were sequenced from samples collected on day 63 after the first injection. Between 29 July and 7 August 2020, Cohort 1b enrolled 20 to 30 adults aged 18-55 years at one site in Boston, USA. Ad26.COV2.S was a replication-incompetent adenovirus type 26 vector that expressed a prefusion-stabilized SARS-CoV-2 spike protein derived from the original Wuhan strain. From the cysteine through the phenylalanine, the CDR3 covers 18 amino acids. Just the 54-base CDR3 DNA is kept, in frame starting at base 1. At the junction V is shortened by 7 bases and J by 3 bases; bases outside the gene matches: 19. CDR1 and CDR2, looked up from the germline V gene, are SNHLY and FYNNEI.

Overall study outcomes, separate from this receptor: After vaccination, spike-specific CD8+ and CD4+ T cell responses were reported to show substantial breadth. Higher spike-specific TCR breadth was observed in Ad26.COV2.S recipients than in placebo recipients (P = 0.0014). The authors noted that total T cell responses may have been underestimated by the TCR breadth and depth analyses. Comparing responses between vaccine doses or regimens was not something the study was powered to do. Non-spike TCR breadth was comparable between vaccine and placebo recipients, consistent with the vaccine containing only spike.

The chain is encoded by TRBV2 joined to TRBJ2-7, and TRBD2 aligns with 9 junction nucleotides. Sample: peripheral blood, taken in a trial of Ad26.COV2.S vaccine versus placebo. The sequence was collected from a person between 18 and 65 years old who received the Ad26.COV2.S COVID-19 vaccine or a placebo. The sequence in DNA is TGTGCCAGCACCGGAAAGGGGTCTAGCGGGGAGGGATTCTACGAGCAGTACTTC. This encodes CASTGKGSSGEGFYEQYF.